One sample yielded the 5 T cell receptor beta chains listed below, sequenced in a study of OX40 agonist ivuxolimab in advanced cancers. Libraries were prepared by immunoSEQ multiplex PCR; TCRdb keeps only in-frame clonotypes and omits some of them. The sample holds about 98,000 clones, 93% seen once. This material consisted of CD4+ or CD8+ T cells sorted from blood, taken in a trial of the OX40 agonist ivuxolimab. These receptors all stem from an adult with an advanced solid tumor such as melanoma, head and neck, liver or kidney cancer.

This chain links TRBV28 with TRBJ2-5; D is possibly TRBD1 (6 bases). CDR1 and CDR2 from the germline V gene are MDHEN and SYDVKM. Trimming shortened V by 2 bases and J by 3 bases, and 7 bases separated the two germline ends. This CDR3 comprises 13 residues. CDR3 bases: TGTGCCAGCAGTTTAGGACAGAAAGAGACCCAGTACTTC. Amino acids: CASSLGQKETQYF.

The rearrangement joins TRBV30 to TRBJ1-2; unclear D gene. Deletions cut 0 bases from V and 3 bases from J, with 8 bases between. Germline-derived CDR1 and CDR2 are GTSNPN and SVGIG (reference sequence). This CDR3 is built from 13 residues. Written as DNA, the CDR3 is TGTGCCTGGAGTGTGACGCCCCACTATGGCTACACCTTC. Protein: CAWSVTPHYGYTF.

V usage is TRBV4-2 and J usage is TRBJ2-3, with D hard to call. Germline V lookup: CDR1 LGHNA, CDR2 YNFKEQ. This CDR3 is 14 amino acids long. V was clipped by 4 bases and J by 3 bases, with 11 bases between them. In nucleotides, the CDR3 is TGTGCCAGCAGCCGGCAAGGCGGTACAGATACGCAGTATTTT. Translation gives CASSRQGGTDTQYF.

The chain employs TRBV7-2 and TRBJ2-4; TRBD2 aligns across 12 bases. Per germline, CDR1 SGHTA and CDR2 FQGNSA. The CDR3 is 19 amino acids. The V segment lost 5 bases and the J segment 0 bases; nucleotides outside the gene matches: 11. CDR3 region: CASSQRLAGATLAKNIQYF. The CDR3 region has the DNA TGTGCCAGCAGCCAGAGACTAGCGGGGGCCACCCTAGCCAAAAACATTCAGTACTTC.

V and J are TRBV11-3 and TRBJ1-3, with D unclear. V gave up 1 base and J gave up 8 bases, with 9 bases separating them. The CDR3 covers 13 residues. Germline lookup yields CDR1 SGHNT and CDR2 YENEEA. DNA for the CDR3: TGTGCCAGCAGCTTAGGACAAAGACACACCATATATTTT. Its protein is CASSLGQRHTIYF. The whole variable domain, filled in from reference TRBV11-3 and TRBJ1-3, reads EAGVVQSPRYKIIEKKQPVAFWCNPISGHNTLYWYLQNLGQGPELLIRYENEEAVDDSQLPKDRFSAERLKGVDSTLKIQPAELGDSAVYLCASSLGQRHTIYFGEGSWLTVV.